These 31 T cell receptor beta chains share one sample of origin, sequenced in a study of T cell responses to AZD1222 COVID-19 vaccine. TCRdb's table, derived via immunoSEQ multiplex PCR, lists solely in-frame clones and lacks some. This table holds under 150,000 clones. Sequenced input: peripheral blood. These receptors came from an adult in good health.

The V gene is TRBV19, the J gene TRBJ1-2; D uncertain. The V end lost 6 bases, the J end lost 4 bases, and 15 bases lay between the germline ends. This CDR3 spans 14 amino acids. Germline CDR1 and CDR2: LNHDA and SQIVND (reference sequence). The chain's CDR3 is CASRDPGRGYGYTF. CDR3 coding DNA: TGTGCCAGTAGAGACCCCGGTAGAGGCTATGGCTACACCTTC.

The J gene is TRBJ2-3, the V gene TRBV6-6, with 7 bases aligning to TRBD1. Germline V gene lookup returns CDR1 MNHNY and CDR2 SVGAGI (reference sequence). The J segment lost 3 bases and the V segment lost 5 bases, leaving 17 bases of the junction unmatched. This CDR3 region has 18 residues. This CDR3 is CASSPRRPRGWDTDTQYF. CDR3 coding DNA: TGTGCCAGCAGTCCCCGGCGGCCCAGGGGGTGGGATACAGATACGCAGTATTTT.

V gene TRBV19 combines with J gene TRBJ1-5, with 9 bases aligning to TRBD1. Germline V gives CDR1 LNHDA, CDR2 SQIVND (reference sequence). The CDR3 loop spans 15 amino acids. The J segment lost 2 bases and the V segment lost 5 bases, leaving 4 bases of the junction unmatched. The CDR3 loop is CASSDRGGGNQPQHF. The CDR3 DNA is TGTGCCAGTAGTGACAGGGGGGGAGGCAATCAGCCCCAGCATTTT. Full variable domain (remainder filled in from reference TRBV19 and TRBJ1-5): DGGITQSPKYLFRKEGQNVTLSCEQNLNHDAMYWYRQDPGQGLRLIYYSQIVNDFQKGDIAEGYSVSREKKESFPLTVTSAQKNPTAFYLCASSDRGGGNQPQHFGDGTRLSIL.

The chain combines TRBV6-5 with TRBJ1-1; 8 bases agree with TRBD1. Unmatched junction bases numbered 5, after V lost 5 bases and J lost 0 bases. The CDR3 loop spans 15 amino acids. Looked up from germline, CDR1 is MNHEY and CDR2 is SVGAGI. The CDR3 DNA reads as TGTGCCAGCAGTAACAGGGGGGCCATGAACACTGAAGCTTTCTTT. Translation: CASSNRGAMNTEAFF.

The chain links TRBV4-1 to TRBJ1-2, with 9 bases fitting TRBD1. Per the germline V gene, CDR1 is MGHRA and CDR2 is YSYEKL. V shed 2 bases, J shed 3 bases, and the junction held 13 bases outside the gene matches. CDR3 length: 18 residues. Written as DNA, the CDR3 is TGCGCCAGCAGCCAAAGGGACAGGGAAAGTACCCTATACTATGGCTACACCTTC. Protein product: CASSQRDRESTLYYGYTF.

The chain employs TRBV19 and TRBJ1-6; the D gene is possibly TRBD1 (5 bases). Germline CDR1 is LNHDA and CDR2 is SQIVND (reference sequence). The CDR3 spans 14 residues. V lost 5 bases and J 7 bases, leaving 12 bases between the germline ends. CDR3 amino acids: CASSEQVTNSPLHF. The CDR3 region has the DNA TGTGCCAGTAGTGAACAGGTTACAAATTCACCCCTCCACTTT.

The chain joins TRBV10-3 to TRBJ1-4; D is perhaps TRBD1 (5 bases). CDR1 and CDR2 from the germline V gene are ENHRY and SYGVKD. The CDR3 spans 13 residues. The ends were cut back, 6 bases at V and 4 bases at J, with 9 bases in the middle. CDR3 nucleotide sequence: TGTGCCATCAGCCTCAGGGTTAATGAAAAACTGTTTTTT. Protein sequence: CAISLRVNEKLFF.

The chain is built from TRBV6-2 or TRBV6-3 and TRBJ1-1; D perhaps matches TRBD1 (5 bases). CDR1 is MNHEY and CDR2 is SVGEGT in the germline V gene. The CDR3 spans 15 residues. The germline V and J ends were trimmed by 6 bases and 10 bases, with 24 bases remaining between them. The CDR3 region is CASSRTETVGIGAFF. The CDR3 DNA reads TGTGCCAGCAGCCGAACCGAGACAGTGGGCATCGGAGCTTTCTTT.

The chain is built from TRBV7-2 and TRBJ1-5, with 7 bases fitting TRBD1. J was trimmed by 6 bases and V by 1 base; bases with no gene match: 6. Germline CDR1 reads SGHTA; CDR2 reads FQGNSA. CDR3 length: 15 amino acids. This CDR3 is CASSLGQGDRQPQHF. The CDR3 nucleotides read TGTGCCAGCAGCTTAGGACAGGGTGATCGTCAGCCCCAGCATTTT.

The chain combines TRBV6-5 with TRBJ2-2; D possibly corresponds to TRBD2 (7 bases). The CDR3 sequence is 15 residues long. The germline V gene encodes CDR1 MNHEY and CDR2 SVGAGI. Trimming shortened V by 2 bases and J by 6 bases, and 13 bases separated the two germline ends. CDR3 nucleotides: TGTGCCAGCAGTTACCCGGGGGGCTTAGCCGGGGAGCTGTTTTTT. It codes for CASSYPGGLAGELFF.

This chain joins TRBV7-2 and TRBJ2-4; a weak D match, TRBD2 (6 bases). This CDR3 has 13 amino acids. Germline V lookup: CDR1 SGHTA, CDR2 FQGNSA. Trimming left V 5 bases short and J 7 bases short, with 12 bases between. The CDR3 nucleotides are TGTGCCAGCAGCAAGTTCCGGGGGAACATTCAGTACTTC. It is translated as CASSKFRGNIQYF. The complete variable domain, with remaining parts taken from reference TRBV7-2 and TRBJ2-4, reads GAGVSQSPSNKVTEKGKDVELRCDPISGHTALYWYRQSLGQGLEFLIYFQGNSAPDKSGLPSDRFSAERTGGSVSTLTIQRTQQEDSAVYLCASSKFRGNIQYFGAGTRLSVL.

This sequence joins TRBV7-8 and TRBJ2-7; unclear D gene. Germline values: CDR1 SGHVS, CDR2 FQNEAQ. This CDR3 region has 15 residues. V was shortened by 1 base and J by 2 bases, with 12 bases between the two germline ends. CDR3 region: CASSLDNWSTYEQYF. CDR3 bases: TGTGCCAGCAGCTTAGATAATTGGAGCACCTACGAGCAGTACTTC.

This chain uses TRBV5-6 with TRBJ1-1; D might be TRBD1 (5 bases). CDR3 length equals 16 residues. Per germline, CDR1 SGHDT and CDR2 YYEEEE. Trimming took off 0 bases at V and 5 bases at J, with 17 bases between the two ends. CDR3 coding DNA: TGTGCCAGCAGCTTGGGGGTTTTCAGGGCATATACTGAAGCTTTCTTT. As protein: CASSLGVFRAYTEAFF.

This chain uses TRBV10-1 with TRBJ1-1; D remains unclear. Germline loops: CDR1 WNHNN, CDR2 SYGVQD (reference sequence). Trimming removed 4 bases from V and 4 bases from J, with 7 bases in between. The CDR3 totals 12 residues. The CDR3 loop reads CASSAGVTEAFF. CDR3 coding DNA: TGCGCCAGCAGTGCTGGAGTCACTGAAGCTTTCTTT.

The V and J genes are TRBV2 and TRBJ2-7, with TRBD2 identical over 10 bases. The ends lost 6 bases at V and 5 bases at J; junction bases unmatched: 4. The CDR3 extends over 13 amino acids. The germline CDR1 and CDR2 sequences are SNHLY and FYNNEI. Here the CDR3 DNA reads TGTGCCAGCAGAGCCAGCGGGGGGGACGAGCAGTACTTC. It encodes CASRASGGDEQYF.

The chain employs TRBV12-3 or TRBV12-4 and TRBJ2-5; D is uncertain. This CDR3 is 13 amino acids long. V was shortened by 6 bases and J by 2 bases, with 10 bases between the two germline ends. The CDR3 loop reads CASSRMMQETQYF. In nucleotides, the CDR3 is TGTGCCAGCAGCCGAATGATGCAAGAGACCCAGTACTTC.

The J gene is TRBJ1-1, the V gene TRBV3-1 (or the pseudogene TRBV3-2); D is ambiguous. With 2 bases removed from V and 1 base from J, the gap between germline ends came to 11 bases. Germline assignment: CDR1 LGHDT and CDR2 YNNKEL (reference sequence). This CDR3 has 15 amino acids. CDR3 nucleotides: TGTGCCAGCAGCCAATTGGGCGTGAGGAACACTGAAGCTTTCTTT. The encoded protein is CASSQLGVRNTEAFF.

This sequence joins TRBV9 and TRBJ2-2, with 9 bases that match TRBD1. Germline CDR1 SGDLS, CDR2 YYNGEE. The CDR3 covers 18 residues. V lost 0 bases to trimming and J lost 7 bases; unmatched junction nucleotides: 13. DNA of the CDR3: TGTGCCAGCAGCGTAGGGACAGGGGCCACCGGGGTTAGCGGGGAGCTGTTTTTT. Amino acids: CASSVGTGATGVSGELFF.

This sequence joins TRBV15 and TRBJ2-5; D gene uncertain. V was trimmed by 4 bases and J by 5 bases, leaving 11 bases between them. This CDR3 contains 13 residues. The germline V gene encodes CDR1 LNHNV and CDR2 YYDKDF (reference sequence). The CDR3 nucleotides read TGTGCCACCAGCATTCCCTGGGTGGAGACCCAGTACTTC. Its translation is CATSIPWVETQYF.

The gene calls are TRBV7-2 and TRBJ1-5; D may be TRBD1 (5 bases). The CDR3 runs 17 residues. From germline, CDR1 is SGHTA and CDR2 FQGNSA. Trimming took 1 base from V and 2 from J, leaving 15 bases between them. CDR3 region: CASSLGAGRAGNQPQHF. CDR3 coding DNA: TGTGCCAGCAGCTTAGGGGCGGGGCGGGCCGGCAATCAGCCCCAGCATTTT.

V and J are TRBV2 and TRBJ2-1; 11 nucleotides match TRBD1. V trimming: 7 bases; J trimming: 9 bases; junction bases outside the gene matches: 8. CDR1 and CDR2 from the germline V gene are SNHLY and FYNNEI. The CDR3 consists of 14 residues. The CDR3 nucleotides read TGTGCCAGCAAAAGGACAGGGGGCCGGGGTGAGCAGTTCTTC. Translation gives CASKRTGGRGEQFF.

The gene calls are TRBV29-1 and TRBJ1-2, with D perhaps TRBD1 (6 bases). V dropped 7 bases and J dropped 0 bases, with 9 bases sitting between them. The CDR3 has 12 amino acids. Germline-derived CDR1 and CDR2 are SQVTM and ANQGSEA. CDR3 coding DNA: TGCAGCGCTGGACAGACTAACTATGGCTACACCTTC. Its translation: CSAGQTNYGYTF.

V gene TRBV9 combines with J gene TRBJ1-3; D not resolved. The CDR3 contains 14 residues. Germline loops: CDR1 SGDLS, CDR2 YYNGEE. Between the trimmed V and J ends, which lost 0 bases and 4 bases, there was a span of 8 bases. The CDR3 here is CASSVDSAGNTIYF. CDR3 bases: TGTGCCAGCAGCGTAGACAGCGCCGGAAACACCATATATTTT.

This sequence joins TRBV11-2 and TRBJ1-2; the D is unclear. Germline V gene lookup returns CDR1 SGHAT and CDR2 FQNNGV. The ends were cut back, 2 bases at V and 2 bases at J, with 18 bases in the middle. This CDR3 has 17 amino acids. CDR3 protein: CASSLIPIGDWNYGYTF. The CDR3 DNA sequence: TGTGCCAGCAGCTTAATTCCGATTGGCGATTGGAACTATGGCTACACCTTC.

The V gene is TRBV27, the J gene TRBJ1-6, with D possibly TRBD1 on 5 matching bases. The germline gives CDR1 MNHEY, CDR2 SMNVEV (reference sequence). The CDR3 sequence is 13 residues long. Trimming took off 1 base at V and 9 bases at J, with 7 bases between the two ends. CDR3 residues: CASSLFGGSPLHF. In DNA, the CDR3 is TGTGCCAGCAGTTTATTTGGGGGTTCACCCCTCCACTTT.

The rearrangement joins TRBV18 to TRBJ1-2; no definite D call. V lost 2 bases, J lost 4 bases, and 26 bases lay in between. CDR1 is KGHSH and CDR2 is LQKENI in the germline V gene. The CDR3 runs to 19 residues. The CDR3, as DNA: TGTGCCAGCTCACCAGCGGTCACGGGTCCCCCAAAAACTAGCTATGGCTACACCTTC. Its protein is CASSPAVTGPPKTSYGYTF.

This sequence joins TRBV3-1 (or the pseudogene TRBV3-2) and TRBJ1-1; D is undetermined. The CDR3 loop spans 12 amino acids. With 4 bases removed from V and 11 bases from J, the gap between germline ends came to 14 bases. Germline values: CDR1 LGHDT, CDR2 YNNKEL (reference sequence). This CDR3 is CASSPLGLSAFF. For the CDR3, the DNA is TGTGCCAGCAGCCCGTTAGGGTTGTCGGCTTTCTTT.

The gene calls are TRBV5-6 and TRBJ2-2, with 8 bases matching TRBD1. The J segment lost 7 bases and the V segment lost 4 bases, leaving 15 bases of the junction unmatched. This CDR3 has 17 residues. CDR1 is SGHDT and CDR2 is YYEEEE in the germline V gene. In DNA, the CDR3 is TGTGCCAGCAGCCTGGCCGGGACAGGAATCCCTCACGGGGAGCTGTTTTTT. This translates into CASSLAGTGIPHGELFF.

The chain carries TRBV19 and TRBJ1-5; the match to TRBD1 covers 9 bases. The CDR3 runs to 16 residues. V shed 5 bases and J 0 bases; nucleotides not matched to a gene: 5. Germline assignment: CDR1 LNHDA and CDR2 SQIVND (reference sequence). The CDR3 coding sequence is TGTGCCAGTAGTCCGTACAGGGGGCTTAGCAATCAGCCCCAGCATTTT. Its translation: CASSPYRGLSNQPQHF.

This chain uses TRBV6-6 with TRBJ1-1; 9 bases line up with TRBD1. The junction had 5 bases not matched to a gene; V was cut back by 0 bases and J by 6 bases. The CDR3 sequence is 15 residues long. The germline CDR1 and CDR2 sequences are MNHNY and SVGAGI (reference sequence). CDR3 DNA sequence: TGTGCCAGCAGTTACTCGACAGGGGGAGTAGCTGAAGCTTTCTTT. Amino acid sequence: CASSYSTGGVAEAFF.

J is TRBJ1-2 and V is TRBV3-1 (or the pseudogene TRBV3-2); maybe TRBD1 (6 bases). The CDR3 consists of 13 residues. Per the germline V gene, CDR1 is LGHDT and CDR2 is YNNKEL (reference sequence). With 4 bases removed from V and 8 bases from J, the gap between germline ends came to 14 bases. The CDR3 nucleotides read TGTGCCAGCAGCCTAGGGACACCGGGCGGCTACACCTTC. Translated: CASSLGTPGGYTF.